Reported below is one TCR beta chain. The authors' processing: Counts of nucleated cells, estimated from reference gene primer amplification, were obtained. Some clones are missing from TCRdb's copy, which holds only in-frame ones; the method was immunoSEQ multiplex PCR. V, J and clone size are taken as reported in that table, and D and trimming were inferred from the DNA itself. This sample has 60,000 to 90,000 clones, with 70% to 90% found just once. Germline loops: CDR1 KGHDR, CDR2 SFDVKD. CDR3 length: 12 amino acids. The V gene lost 6 bases and the J gene lost 5 bases, with 9 bases spanning the gap. This sample stems from a study of blood T cell repertoires in COVID-19. For the study at large: PBMCs, B-cell-depleted T cells, or T cells were the source of the cDNA or gDNA that made up the material.

The chain recombines TRBV24-1 with TRBJ1-1; no definite D call. Sequences were obtained from peripheral blood. This clonotype was obtained from a man aged 55 to 70 with COVID-19, enrolled during active disease. The CDR3 protein is CATSSRTTEAFF. DNA for the CDR3: TGTGCCACCAGTTCTAGGACTACTGAAGCTTTCTTT.